This TCR beta chain was obtained from a study of early stage breast cancer tumors. Overall study: Under 10 ER+/PR+/HER2- tumors were invasive ductal; a few were invasive lobular.

Findings and caveats of the study: Tumor and normal breast were distinguished via blood comparison in about 90% of the 16 patients.

TCRdb keeps only in-frame clones here, not all; method: immunoSEQ multiplex PCR. Of more than 65,000 clones in the sample, around 80% are singletons; the top ten hold about 4.8%. Germline V gene sequence: CDR1 SQVTM, CDR2 ANQGSEA. V trimming: 7 bases; J trimming: 6 bases; junction bases outside the gene matches: 6. This CDR3 is 11 amino acids long. Of note for this clone: Its target is unknown.

This sequence originates from a person aged 40-50 years with breast cancer. The chain joins TRBV29-1 to TRBJ2-7; 7 nucleotides agree with TRBD1. The sample comprised blood. Here the CDR3 reads CSARTGSEQYF. CDR3 nucleotide sequence: TGCAGCGCCAGGACAGGTTCCGAGCAGTACTTC.